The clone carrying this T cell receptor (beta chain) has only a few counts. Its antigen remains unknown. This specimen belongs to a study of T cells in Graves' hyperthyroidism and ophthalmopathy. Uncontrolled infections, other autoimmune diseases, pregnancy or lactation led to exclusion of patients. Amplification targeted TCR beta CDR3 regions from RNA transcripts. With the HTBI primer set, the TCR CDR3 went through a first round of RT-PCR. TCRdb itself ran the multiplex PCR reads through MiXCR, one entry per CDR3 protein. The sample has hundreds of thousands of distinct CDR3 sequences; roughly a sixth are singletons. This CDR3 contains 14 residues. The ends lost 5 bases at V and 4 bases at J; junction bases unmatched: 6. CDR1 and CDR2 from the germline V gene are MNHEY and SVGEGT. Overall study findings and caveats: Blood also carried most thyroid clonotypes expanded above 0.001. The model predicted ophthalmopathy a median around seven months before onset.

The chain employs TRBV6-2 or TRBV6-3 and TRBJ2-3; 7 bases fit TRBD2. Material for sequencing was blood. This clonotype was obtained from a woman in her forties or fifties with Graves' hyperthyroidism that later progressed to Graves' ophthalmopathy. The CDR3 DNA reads TGTGCCAGCAGTAGTGGGGGGGTAGCAGATACGCAGTATTTT. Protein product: CASSSGGVADTQYF.